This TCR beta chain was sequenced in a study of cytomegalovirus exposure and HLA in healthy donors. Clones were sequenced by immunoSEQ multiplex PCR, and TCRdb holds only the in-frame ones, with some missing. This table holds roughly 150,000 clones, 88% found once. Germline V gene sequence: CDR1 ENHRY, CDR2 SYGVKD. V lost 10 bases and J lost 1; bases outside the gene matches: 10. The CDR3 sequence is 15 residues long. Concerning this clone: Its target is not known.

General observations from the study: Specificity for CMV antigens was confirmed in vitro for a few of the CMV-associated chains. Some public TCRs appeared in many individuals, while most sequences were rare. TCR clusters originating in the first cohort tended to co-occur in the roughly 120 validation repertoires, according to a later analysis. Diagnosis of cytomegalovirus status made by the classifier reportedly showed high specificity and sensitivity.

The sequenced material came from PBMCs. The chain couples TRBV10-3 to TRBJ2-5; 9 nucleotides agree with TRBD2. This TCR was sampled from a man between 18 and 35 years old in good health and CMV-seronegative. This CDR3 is CATKPGLASQETQYF. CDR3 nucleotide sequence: TGTGCCACCAAACCGGGACTAGCCTCCCAAGAGACCCAGTACTTC.